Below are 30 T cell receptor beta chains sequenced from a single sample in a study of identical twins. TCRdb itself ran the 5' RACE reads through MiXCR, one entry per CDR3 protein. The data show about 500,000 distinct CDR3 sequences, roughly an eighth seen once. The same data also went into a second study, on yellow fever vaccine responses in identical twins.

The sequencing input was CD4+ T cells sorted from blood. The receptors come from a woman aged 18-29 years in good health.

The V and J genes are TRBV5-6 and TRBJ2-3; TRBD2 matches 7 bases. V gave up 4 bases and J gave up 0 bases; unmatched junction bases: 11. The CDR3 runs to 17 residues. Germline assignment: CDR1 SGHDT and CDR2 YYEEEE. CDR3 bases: TGTGCCAGCAGCAACCGCCCAGCGGGAACTAGCACAGATACGCAGTATTTT. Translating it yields CASSNRPAGTSTDTQYF.

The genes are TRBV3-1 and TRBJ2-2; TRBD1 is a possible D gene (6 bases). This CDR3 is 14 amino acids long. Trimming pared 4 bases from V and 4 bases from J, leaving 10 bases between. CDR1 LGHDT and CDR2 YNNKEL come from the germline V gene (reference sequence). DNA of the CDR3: TGTGCCAGCAGCCCGGGACAAAGCACCGGGGAGCTGTTTTTT. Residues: CASSPGQSTGELFF.

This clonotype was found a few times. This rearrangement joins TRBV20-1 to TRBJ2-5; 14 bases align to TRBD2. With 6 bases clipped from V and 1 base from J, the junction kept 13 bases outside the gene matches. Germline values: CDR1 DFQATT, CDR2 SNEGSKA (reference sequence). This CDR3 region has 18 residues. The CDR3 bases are TGCAGTGCGTCCGATGGGACTAGCGGGAGATGGGGCCAAGAGACCCAGTACTTC. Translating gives CSASDGTSGRWGQETQYF.

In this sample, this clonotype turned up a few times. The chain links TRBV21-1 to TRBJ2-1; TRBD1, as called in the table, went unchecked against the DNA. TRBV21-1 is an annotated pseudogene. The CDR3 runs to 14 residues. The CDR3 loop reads CASNRQSKCNEQFF. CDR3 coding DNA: TGTGCCTCAAACAGACAGTCCAAATGCAATGAGCAGTTCTTC.

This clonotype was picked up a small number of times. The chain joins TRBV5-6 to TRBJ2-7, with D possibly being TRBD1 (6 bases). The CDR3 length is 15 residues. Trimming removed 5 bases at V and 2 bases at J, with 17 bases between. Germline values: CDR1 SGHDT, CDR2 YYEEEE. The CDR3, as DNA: TGTGCCAGCAGTCTCCCAATGCAGGGGACCTACGAGCAGTACTTC. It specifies CASSLPMQGTYEQYF.

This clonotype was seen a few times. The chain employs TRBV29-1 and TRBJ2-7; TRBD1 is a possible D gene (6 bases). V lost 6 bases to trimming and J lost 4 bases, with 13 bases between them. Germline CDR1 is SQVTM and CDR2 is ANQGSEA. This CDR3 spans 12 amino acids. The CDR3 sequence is CSVKQGAYEQYF. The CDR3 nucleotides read TGCAGCGTCAAACAGGGTGCGTACGAGCAGTACTTC.

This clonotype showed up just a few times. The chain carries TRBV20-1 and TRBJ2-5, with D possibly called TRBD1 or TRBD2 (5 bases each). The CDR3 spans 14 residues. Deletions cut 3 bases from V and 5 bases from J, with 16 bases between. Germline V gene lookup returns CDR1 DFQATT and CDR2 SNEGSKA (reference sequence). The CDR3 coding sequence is TGCAGTGCTAGTTGGACGTCAGGGACGGAGACCCAGTACTTC. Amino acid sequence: CSASWTSGTETQYF.

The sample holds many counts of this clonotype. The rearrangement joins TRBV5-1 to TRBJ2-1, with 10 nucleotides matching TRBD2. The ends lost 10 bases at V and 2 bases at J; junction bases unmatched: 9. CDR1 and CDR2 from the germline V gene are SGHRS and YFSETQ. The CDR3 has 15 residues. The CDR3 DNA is TGCGCCTCCACGATAGCGGGAGGTACCTACAATGAGCAGTTCTTC. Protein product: CASTIAGGTYNEQFF.

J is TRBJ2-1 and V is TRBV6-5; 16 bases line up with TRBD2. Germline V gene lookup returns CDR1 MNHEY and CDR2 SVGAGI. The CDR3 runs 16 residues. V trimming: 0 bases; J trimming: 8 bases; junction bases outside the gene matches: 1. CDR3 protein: CASSYSGTSGGDEQFF. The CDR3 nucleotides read TGTGCCAGCAGTTACTCTGGGACTAGCGGGGGGGATGAGCAGTTCTTC.

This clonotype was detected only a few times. The CDR3 nucleotides read TGTGCCAGCTTGGGAGGGGGGTACAGCTCCTACGAGCAGTACTTC. Translation gives CASLGGGYSSYEQYF. This chain joins TRBV28 and TRBJ2-7; D might be TRBD2 (7 bases). Germline V gene sequence: CDR1 MDHEN, CDR2 SYDVKM. Trimming stripped 8 bases from V and 0 bases from J, with 17 bases between. This CDR3 spans 15 amino acids.

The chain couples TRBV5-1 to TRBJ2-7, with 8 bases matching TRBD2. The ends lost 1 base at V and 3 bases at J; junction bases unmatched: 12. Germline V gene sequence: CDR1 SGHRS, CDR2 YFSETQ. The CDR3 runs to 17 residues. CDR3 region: CASSLISRGAPSYEQYF. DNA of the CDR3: TGCGCCAGCAGCTTGATATCGCGGGGGGCGCCTAGCTACGAGCAGTACTTC.

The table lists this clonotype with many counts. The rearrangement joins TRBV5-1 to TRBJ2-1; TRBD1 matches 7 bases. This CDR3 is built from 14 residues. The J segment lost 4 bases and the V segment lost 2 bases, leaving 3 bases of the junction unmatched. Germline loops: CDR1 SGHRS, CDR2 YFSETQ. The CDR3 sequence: CASSLGTDYNEQFF. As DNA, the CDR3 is TGCGCCAGCAGCTTAGGGACAGATTACAATGAGCAGTTCTTC.

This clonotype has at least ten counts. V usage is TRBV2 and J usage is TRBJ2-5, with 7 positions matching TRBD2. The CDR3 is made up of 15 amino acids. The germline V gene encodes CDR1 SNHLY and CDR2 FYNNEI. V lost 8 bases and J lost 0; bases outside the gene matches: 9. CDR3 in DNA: TGTGCCAGCGCCCCCAGCGGGGTCAACCAAGAGACCCAGTACTTC. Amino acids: CASAPSGVNQETQYF. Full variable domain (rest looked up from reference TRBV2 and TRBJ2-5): EPEVTQTPSHQVTQMGQEVILRCVPISNHLYFYWYRQILGQKVEFLVSFYNNEISEKSEIFDDQFSVERPDGSNFTLKIRSTKLEDSAMYFCASAPSGVNQETQYFGPGTRLLVL.

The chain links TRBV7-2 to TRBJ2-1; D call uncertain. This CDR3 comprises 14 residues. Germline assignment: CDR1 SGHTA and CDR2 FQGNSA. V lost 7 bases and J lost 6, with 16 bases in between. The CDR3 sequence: CASTNGANINEQFF. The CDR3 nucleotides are TGTGCCAGCACGAACGGAGCTAACATCAATGAGCAGTTCTTC.

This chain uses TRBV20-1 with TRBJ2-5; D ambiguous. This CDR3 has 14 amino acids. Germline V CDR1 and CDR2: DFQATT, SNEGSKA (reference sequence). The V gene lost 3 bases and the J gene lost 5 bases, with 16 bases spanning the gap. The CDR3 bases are TGCAGTGCTAGGACAAGCCTCGGACGGGAGACCCAGTACTTC. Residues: CSARTSLGRETQYF.

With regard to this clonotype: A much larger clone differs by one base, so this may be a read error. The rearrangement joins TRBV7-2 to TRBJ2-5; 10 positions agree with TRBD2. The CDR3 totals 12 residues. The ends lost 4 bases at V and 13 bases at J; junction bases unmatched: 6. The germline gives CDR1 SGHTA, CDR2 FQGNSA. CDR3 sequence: CASSWGLARVYF. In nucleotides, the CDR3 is TGTGCCAGCAGCTGGGGACTAGCGCGTGTGTACTTC. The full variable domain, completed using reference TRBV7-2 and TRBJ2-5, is GAGVSQSPSNKVTEKGKDVELRCDPISGHTALYWYRQSLGQGLEFLIYFQGNSAPDKSGLPSDRFSAERTGGSVSTLTIQRTQQEDSAVYLCASSWGLARVYFGPGTRLLVL.

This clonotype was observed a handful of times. As DNA, the CDR3 is TGTGCCAGCAGCCAGGTTGACCTAGCCGCGAACACCGGGGAGCTGTTTTTT. It translates to CASSQVDLAANTGELFF. The rearrangement joins TRBV4-2 to TRBJ2-2; a weak D match, TRBD2 (5 bases). The CDR3 runs 17 residues. The V end lost 3 bases, the J end lost 0 bases, and 14 bases lay between the germline ends. The germline CDR1 and CDR2 sequences are LGHNA and YNFKEQ.

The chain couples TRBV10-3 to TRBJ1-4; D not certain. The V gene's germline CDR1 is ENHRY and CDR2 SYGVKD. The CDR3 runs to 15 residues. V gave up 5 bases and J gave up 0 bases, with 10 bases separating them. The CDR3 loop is CAISQGPATNEKLFF. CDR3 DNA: TGTGCCATCAGTCAAGGACCGGCAACTAATGAAAAACTGTTTTTT.

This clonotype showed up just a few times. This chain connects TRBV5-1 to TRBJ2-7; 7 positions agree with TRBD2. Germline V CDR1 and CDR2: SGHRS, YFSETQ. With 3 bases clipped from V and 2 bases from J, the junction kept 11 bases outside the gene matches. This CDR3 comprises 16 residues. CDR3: CASSSTSAGDAYEQYF. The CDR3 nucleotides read TGCGCCAGCAGCTCGACCTCTGCGGGGGATGCCTACGAGCAGTACTTC.

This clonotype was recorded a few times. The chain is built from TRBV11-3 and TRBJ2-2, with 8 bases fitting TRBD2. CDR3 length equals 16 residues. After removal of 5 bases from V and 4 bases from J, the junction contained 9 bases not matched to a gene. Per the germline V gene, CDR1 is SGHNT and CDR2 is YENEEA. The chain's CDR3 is CASSTLAGGATGELFF. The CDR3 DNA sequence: TGTGCCAGCAGCACGCTTGCGGGGGGAGCCACCGGGGAGCTGTTTTTT.

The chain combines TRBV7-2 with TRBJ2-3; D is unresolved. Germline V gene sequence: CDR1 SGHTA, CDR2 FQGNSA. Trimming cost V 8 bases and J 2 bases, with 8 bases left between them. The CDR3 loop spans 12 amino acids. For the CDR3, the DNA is TGTGCCAGCGTTTCTTACACAGATACGCAGTATTTT. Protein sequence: CASVSYTDTQYF.

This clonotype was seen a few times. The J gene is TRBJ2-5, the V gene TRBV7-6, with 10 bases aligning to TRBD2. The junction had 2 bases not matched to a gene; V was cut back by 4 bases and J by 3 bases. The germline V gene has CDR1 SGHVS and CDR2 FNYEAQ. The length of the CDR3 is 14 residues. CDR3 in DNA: TGTGCCAGCAGCTCTAGCGGGAGCGAAGAGACCCAGTACTTC. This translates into CASSSSGSEETQYF. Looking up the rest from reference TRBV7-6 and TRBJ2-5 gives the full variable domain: GAGVSQSPRYKVTKRGQDVALRCDPISGHVSLYWYRQALGQGPEFLTYFNYEAQQDKSGLPNDRFSAERPEGSISTLTIQRTEQRDSAMYRCASSSSGSEETQYFGPGTRLLVL.

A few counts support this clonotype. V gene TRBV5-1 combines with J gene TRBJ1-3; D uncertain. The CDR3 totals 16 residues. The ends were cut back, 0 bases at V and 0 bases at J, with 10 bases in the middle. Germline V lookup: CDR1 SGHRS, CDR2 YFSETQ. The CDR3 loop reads CASSLGQANSGNTIYF. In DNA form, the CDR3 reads TGCGCCAGCAGCTTGGGGCAGGCCAACTCTGGAAACACCATATATTTT.

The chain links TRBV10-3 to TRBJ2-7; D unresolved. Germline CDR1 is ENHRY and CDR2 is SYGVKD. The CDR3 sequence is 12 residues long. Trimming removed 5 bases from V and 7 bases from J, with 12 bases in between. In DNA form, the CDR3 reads TGTGCCATCAGTCCCGATATCCGAGAGCAGTACTTC. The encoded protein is CAISPDIREQYF.

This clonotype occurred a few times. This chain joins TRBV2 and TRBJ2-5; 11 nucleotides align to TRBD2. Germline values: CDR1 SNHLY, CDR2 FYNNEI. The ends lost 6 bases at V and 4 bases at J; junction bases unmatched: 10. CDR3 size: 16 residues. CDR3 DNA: TGTGCCAGCAGAAAAGAGGTAGCGGGGGGGCCAGAGACCCAGTACTTC. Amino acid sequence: CASRKEVAGGPETQYF.

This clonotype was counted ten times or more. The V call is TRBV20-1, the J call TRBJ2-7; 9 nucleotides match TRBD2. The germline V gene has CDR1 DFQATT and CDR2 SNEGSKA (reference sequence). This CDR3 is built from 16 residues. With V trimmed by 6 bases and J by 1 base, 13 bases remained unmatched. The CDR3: CSAQAYSGSSSYEQYF. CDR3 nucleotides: TGCAGTGCCCAAGCTTATAGCGGGAGCTCTTCCTACGAGCAGTACTTC.

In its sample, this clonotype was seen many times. CDR3 sequence: CASSSFRRTGQGGSEQYF. The DNA for the CDR3 is TGTGCCAGCAGCTCCTTTCGGCGAACGGGACAGGGTGGTAGCGAGCAGTACTTC. V usage is TRBV7-8 and J usage is TRBJ2-7; TRBD1 matches 9 bases. After removal of 4 bases from V and 6 bases from J, the junction contained 19 bases not matched to a gene. Germline V gives CDR1 SGHVS, CDR2 FQNEAQ. This CDR3 is built from 18 residues.

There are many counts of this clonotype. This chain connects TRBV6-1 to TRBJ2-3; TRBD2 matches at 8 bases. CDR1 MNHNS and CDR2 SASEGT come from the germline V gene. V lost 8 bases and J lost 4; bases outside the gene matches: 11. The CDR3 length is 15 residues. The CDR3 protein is CASGTSGPTADTQYF. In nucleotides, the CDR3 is TGTGCCAGCGGAACTAGCGGACCAACGGCAGATACGCAGTATTTT.

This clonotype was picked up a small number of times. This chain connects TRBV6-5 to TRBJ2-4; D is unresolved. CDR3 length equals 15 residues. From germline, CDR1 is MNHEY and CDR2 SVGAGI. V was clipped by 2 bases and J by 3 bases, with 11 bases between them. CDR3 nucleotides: TGTGCCAGCAGTTACGCAAGTTCGGGCAAAAACATTCAGTACTTC. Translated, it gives CASSYASSGKNIQYF.

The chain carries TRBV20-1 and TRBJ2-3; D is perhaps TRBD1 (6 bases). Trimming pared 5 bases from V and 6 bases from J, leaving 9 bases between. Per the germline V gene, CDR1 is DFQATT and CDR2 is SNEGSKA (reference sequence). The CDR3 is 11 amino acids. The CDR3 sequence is CSARQVDTQYF. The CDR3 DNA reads TGCAGTGCTCGACAGGTGGATACGCAGTATTTT.